A single sample gave rise to the 20 T cell receptor beta chains below, sequenced in a study of cytomegalovirus exposure and HLA in healthy donors. The study ran its PCR with 60 Vbeta and 13 Jbeta primers. Sequencing used immunoSEQ multiplex PCR; TCRdb keeps in-frame clones, though not all of them. The sample contains 95,000 to 100,000 clones, around 80% of which appear only once. The sequenced material came from PBMCs. The receptor set was obtained from a human donor in good health.

In this sample, this clone turned up a few times. DNA for the CDR3: TGTGCCAGCAGCTTTGTTGGGACAGGGATAGACCATGGCTACACCTTC. It yields the protein CASSFVGTGIDHGYTF. The V call is TRBV5-6, the J call TRBJ1-2; TRBD1 agrees at 9 bases. This CDR3 comprises 16 residues. Germline V gene data show CDR1 as SGHDT and CDR2 as YYEEEE. Losses at the gene ends were 2 bases for V and 6 bases for J; bases not matched to a gene: 11.

The chain links TRBV21-1 to TRBJ2-2; TRBD1, as called in the table, went unchecked against the DNA. TRBV21-1 is noted as a pseudogene. CDR3 length equals 16 residues. The DNA for the CDR3 is TGTGCCAGCAGCAAAAAAAGAAGGGGTGGCACCGGGGAGCTGTTTTTT. Translating gives CASSKKRRGGTGELFF.

V gene TRBV7-9 combines with J gene TRBJ2-3; TRBD2 aligns across 9 bases. The CDR3 is 16 amino acids. CDR1 is SEHNR and CDR2 is FQNEAQ in the germline V gene (reference sequence). The trim removed 1 base at V and 2 bases at J, leaving 4 bases unmatched. In nucleotides, the CDR3 is TGTGCCAGCAGCTTAGAGCGGGGGGACAACACAGATACGCAGTATTTT. It codes for CASSLERGDNTDTQYF.

The chain recombines TRBV19 with TRBJ2-4; 7 positions match TRBD1. The V segment lost 5 bases and the J segment 5 bases; nucleotides outside the gene matches: 15. The CDR3 loop spans 17 amino acids. Germline CDR1 reads LNHDA; CDR2 reads SQIVND (reference sequence). The CDR3 spells CASSSHPDRDRENIQYF. The CDR3 nucleotides are TGTGCCAGTAGTTCTCACCCAGACAGGGATCGAGAAAACATTCAGTACTTC.

The chain carries TRBV6-1 and TRBJ1-1, with D unresolved. CDR3 length: 14 residues. Germline lookup yields CDR1 MNHNS and CDR2 SASEGT. Trimming cost V 5 bases and J 0 bases, with 10 bases left between them. CDR3 sequence reads: CASSRVSMNTEAFF. The CDR3 DNA is TGTGCCAGCAGTCGGGTCTCAATGAACACTGAAGCTTTCTTT.

This clone was counted a single time. The rearrangement joins TRBV19 to TRBJ1-3, with 10 bases matching TRBD1. The germline V gene encodes CDR1 LNHDA and CDR2 SQIVND (reference sequence). V lost 4 bases, J lost 8 bases, and 11 bases stayed unmatched. This CDR3 spans 16 amino acids. The CDR3 DNA reads TGTGCCAGTAGTAGCCCCCCGACAGGGGGCAAAGACACCATATATTTT. Amino acids: CASSSPPTGGKDTIYF.

This clone came up a few times. The chain couples TRBV7-5 to TRBJ2-3; TRBD2 reflects the table's D call only, with no check against the DNA. TRBV7-5 is classified as a pseudogene. There are 16 residues in the CDR3. CDR3 in DNA: TGTGTCAGAAGCAAAACCGGGACTAGCGGGACAGATACGCAGTATTTT. Translating it yields CVRSKTGTSGTDTQYF.

The chain combines TRBV19 with TRBJ2-2, with D possibly being TRBD2 (5 bases). Trimming removed 6 bases from V and 0 bases from J, with 14 bases in between. This CDR3 has 16 amino acids. Per the germline V gene, CDR1 is LNHDA and CDR2 is SQIVND (reference sequence). The CDR3 is CASRPAGGSNTGELFF. The CDR3 DNA sequence: TGTGCCAGTAGGCCGGCGGGCGGGTCGAACACCGGGGAGCTGTTTTTT.

This clone appeared a few times. V gene TRBV4-3 combines with J gene TRBJ2-5; D is perhaps TRBD2 (5 bases). The CDR3 has 15 residues. Germline V gene data show CDR1 as LGHNA and CDR2 as YSLEER. V gave up 0 bases and J gave up 5 bases, with 13 bases separating them. CDR3 loop: CASSQERATQETQYF. DNA for the CDR3: TGCGCCAGCAGCCAAGAGCGGGCAACCCAGGAGACCCAGTACTTC.

This clone was detected a few times. The V gene is TRBV18, the J gene TRBJ1-1; TRBD1 agrees at 8 bases. V shed 3 bases and J 4 bases; nucleotides not matched to a gene: 4. The CDR3 covers 14 residues. CDR1 KGHSH and CDR2 LQKENI come from the germline V gene. The CDR3: CASSPTGGGTEAFF. The CDR3 bases are TGTGCCAGCTCACCCACAGGGGGAGGCACTGAAGCTTTCTTT.

The V gene is TRBV4-1, the J gene TRBJ1-6; tentative D call: TRBD1 (6 bases). The V gene's germline CDR1 is MGHRA and CDR2 YSYEKL. The CDR3 is made up of 15 amino acids. V was clipped by 4 bases and J by 9 bases, with 16 bases between them. CDR3 protein: CASSPTRQVSSPLHF. CDR3 bases: TGCGCCAGCAGCCCAACTCGACAGGTCAGTTCACCCCTCCACTTT.

The CDR3 DNA reads TGTGCCAGCAGCTTCGCCGGACTACCTAGCACAGATACGCAGTATTTT. As protein: CASSFAGLPSTDTQYF. The V gene is TRBV7-9, the J gene TRBJ2-3; D may be TRBD2 (6 bases). Per the germline V gene, CDR1 is SEHNR and CDR2 is FQNEAQ (reference sequence). The CDR3 totals 16 residues. V lost 3 bases to trimming and J lost 0 bases, with 13 bases between them.

This clone was seen a single time. For the CDR3, the DNA is TGCGCCAGCAGCCAAGAGGACCCGGGACAGGGAGGTGAAAAACTGTTTTTT. Its protein product is CASSQEDPGQGGEKLFF. This chain links TRBV4-1 with TRBJ1-4; 9 nucleotides match TRBD1. The CDR3 has 17 residues. The ends lost 0 bases at V and 7 bases at J; junction bases unmatched: 9. Per germline, CDR1 MGHRA and CDR2 YSYEKL.

This chain links TRBV23-1 with TRBJ2-3, with 9 positions matching TRBD1. TRBV23-1 is recorded as an ORF, its role being uncertain. The CDR3 is 17 amino acids. Germline trimming cut 0 bases from V and 5 bases from J; bases unmatched to any gene: 9. The chain's CDR3 is CASSQSGDREWEDTQYF. The CDR3 DNA sequence: TGCGCCAGCAGTCAATCGGGGGACAGGGAGTGGGAAGATACGCAGTATTTT.

The chain recombines TRBV5-8 with TRBJ1-2; 9 nucleotides match TRBD1. V lost 5 bases to trimming and J lost 4 bases; unmatched junction nucleotides: 9. The V gene's germline CDR1 is SGHTS and CDR2 YDEGEE. CDR3 length: 15 residues. The CDR3, as DNA: TGTGCCAGCAGTCCCGGACAGGGGCGAAGCTATGGCTACACCTTC. This encodes CASSPGQGRSYGYTF.

This sequence joins TRBV5-1 and TRBJ1-2, with 7 bases matching TRBD1. From germline, CDR1 is SGHRS and CDR2 YFSETQ. Trimming cost V 4 bases and J 0 bases; bases outside gene matches: 12. The CDR3 is 17 amino acids. The CDR3 nucleotides read TGCGCCAGCAGCGGAGGATATATGACAGGGACTAACTATGGCTACACCTTC. It yields the protein CASSGGYMTGTNYGYTF.

The chain combines TRBV27 with TRBJ1-1; D unclear. The CDR3 totals 13 residues. Trimming removed 6 bases at V and 1 base at J, with 9 bases between. In germline, CDR1 is MNHEY, CDR2 SMNVEV (reference sequence). The CDR3 DNA follows: TGTGCCAGCAGAAATTCAGGGAACACTGAAGCTTTCTTT. Residues: CASRNSGNTEAFF.

The chain combines TRBV7-8 with TRBJ2-5, with 9 bases that match TRBD2. Losses at the gene ends were 5 bases for V and 6 bases for J; bases not matched to a gene: 13. From germline, CDR1 is SGHVS and CDR2 FQNEAQ. The CDR3 runs to 16 residues. As DNA, the CDR3 is TGTGCCAGCAGCAGAGGGGGCGGGGGGGCCGGAAAGACCCAGTACTTC. It translates to CASSRGGGGAGKTQYF.

The V gene is TRBV30, the J gene TRBJ2-7, with 9 bases fitting TRBD1. CDR3 size: 12 residues. Germline V gene data show CDR1 as GTSNPN and CDR2 as SVGIG (reference sequence). Trimming removed 4 bases from V and 2 bases from J; junction bases left unmatched: 0. In DNA, the CDR3 is TGTGCCTGGAACAGGGGGCCCTACGAGCAGTACTTC. Translated, it gives CAWNRGPYEQYF.

The J gene is TRBJ1-2, the V gene TRBV5-6, with TRBD1 as a possible D gene (6 bases). Germline CDR1 and CDR2: SGHDT and YYEEEE. V lost 0 bases, J lost 4 bases, and 13 bases lay in between. The CDR3 is 15 amino acids. CDR3 nucleotides: TGTGCCAGCAGCTTGGTTCCAGGGGCTACCTATGGCTACACCTTC. Translated, it gives CASSLVPGATYGYTF.